Listed below are T cell receptor beta chains from one sample, sequenced in a study of blood T cells in healthy people across ages. TCRdb re-derived calls from the 5' RACE reads in MiXCR, one entry per CDR3 protein. The data show some 900,000 distinct CDR3 sequences, 48% seen once. Input material: blood. The receptor source for this set is a man under 40 in good health. Each CDR3 is given with its conserved first and last residue. Fields, in order: J gene, clone size, D gene, V gene, CDR3 DNA, CDR3 protein. D genes are given only for firm matches. Rows may omit the clone size; those that give it use once, few, many or a size class.

TRBJ1-5 | . | . | TRBV7-9 | TGTGCCAGCAGCTGGGGGGGAAGCAATCAGCCCCAGCATTTT | CASSWGGSNQPQHF
TRBJ2-5 | . | . | TRBV10-3 | TGTGCCACACAAGGAGGGGGCTGGGAAGAGACCCAGTACTTC | CATQGGGWEETQYF
TRBJ2-7 | once | TRBD2 | TRBV7-2 | TGTGCCAGCAGCTTAGACAATCCAGCGGGGGGGCAACCCTACGAGCAGTACTTC | CASSLDNPAGGQPYEQYF
TRBJ2-7 | . | TRBD2 | TRBV25-1 | TGTGCCAGCAGTGAATGGGCCGGGGGGGCGAACGAGCAGTACTTC | CASSEWAGGANEQYF
TRBJ1-4 | . | . | TRBV6-2/TRBV6-3 | TGTGCCAGCAGTACGGCTACTAATGAAAAACTGTTTTTT | CASSTATNEKLFF
TRBJ1-1 | . | TRBD1 | TRBV6-2/TRBV6-3 | TGTGCCAGCAGTTCTTACAGACAGGGGACTAATAAGAACACTGAAGCTTTCTTT | CASSSYRQGTNKNTEAFF
TRBJ1-2 | many | . | TRBV12-3/TRBV12-4 | TGTGCCAGCAGTCCAACTAATATTTACACCTTC | CASSPTNIYTF
TRBJ2-3 | . | TRBD2 | TRBV12-3/TRBV12-4 | TGTGCCAGCAGTATCCTAGCGGATCTCACAGATACGCAGTATTTT | CASSILADLTDTQYF
TRBJ2-1 | . | . | TRBV6-2/TRBV6-3 | TGTGCCAGCAGTTACTTGGCTGGACGGACCAACAATGAGCAGTTCTTC | CASSYLAGRTNNEQFF
TRBJ1-2 | few | TRBD1 | TRBV12-3/TRBV12-4 | TGTGCCAGCAGTTTAACAGGGGGCAGGGGCTACACCTTC | CASSLTGGRGYTF
TRBJ2-5 | . | TRBD1 | TRBV24-1 | TGTGCCACCAGTGACCGTGACAGGGGGCGTGAGACCCAGTACTTC | CATSDRDRGRETQYF
TRBJ2-5 | few | . | TRBV10-3 | TGTGCCATCAGTGAGCCCGGGGCGGCCCAAGAGACCCAGTACTTC | CAISEPGAAQETQYF
TRBJ1-2 | few | TRBD1 | TRBV27 | TGTGCCAGCAGAATTGGACAGGGGGTCTATGGCTACACCTTC | CASRIGQGVYGYTF
TRBJ2-6 | . | . | TRBV6-5 | TGTGCCAGCAGTTACTCGCGCAGGGATTGGTCTGGGGCCAACGTCCTGACTTTC | CASSYSRRDWSGANVLTF
TRBJ2-7 | few | TRBD2 | TRBV28 | TGTGCCAGCAGTTTAACTAGCGGGGGAGTCGTCCACGAGCAGTACTTC | CASSLTSGGVVHEQYF
TRBJ2-4 | few | . | TRBV10-3 | TGTGCCATCAGTGAGTCGGAGACCTTTCTTGCCAAAAACATTCAGTACTTC | CAISESETFLAKNIQYF
TRBJ2-7 | . | . | TRBV11-2 | TGTGCCAGCAGCTTAGGCTCGGCAGGGGTTACCTACGAGCAGTACTTC | CASSLGSAGVTYEQYF
TRBJ1-6 | . | TRBD1 | TRBV4-2 | TGTGCCAGCAGCCCTACTGGGACAGCCTATAATTCACCCCTCCACTTT | CASSPTGTAYNSPLHF
TRBJ2-1 | many | . | TRBV6-1 | TGTGCCAGCAGTGAATGGGGGAATGAGCAGTTCTTC | CASSEWGNEQFF
TRBJ2-3 | . | . | TRBV12-3/TRBV12-4 | TGTGCCAGCAGTTTGGGTCCGACTAGCACAGATACGCAGTATTTT | CASSLGPTSTDTQYF
TRBJ2-1 | . | TRBD2 | TRBV5-1 | TGCGCCAGCAGCTTGGGGACTAGCGGGGCCGCCGGGCAGTTCTTC | CASSLGTSGAAGQFF
TRBJ2-1 | few | TRBD2 | TRBV9 | TGTGCCAGCAGCGTAGGGAGCGGGGGATCCTACGAGCAGTTCTTC | CASSVGSGGSYEQFF
TRBJ2-1 | few | TRBD2 | TRBV3-1 | TGTGCCAGCAGGCCTCCGTCTAGCGGGGGGGGTTACAATGAGCAGTTCTTC | CASRPPSSGGGYNEQFF
TRBJ2-7 | once | . | TRBV2 | TGTGCCACAGGCCGAAACTCCTACGAGCAGTACTTC | CATGRNSYEQYF
TRBJ2-5 | . | TRBD2 | TRBV9 | TGTGCCAGCAGCGAAGGGGCGGGGGGCGCCGAGACCCAGTACTTC | CASSEGAGGAETQYF
TRBJ2-1 | . | . | TRBV7-2 | TGTGCCAGCAGCTTACTCTACGGGGCGTACAATGAGCAGTTCTTC | CASSLLYGAYNEQFF
TRBJ1-3 | . | TRBD1 | TRBV7-8 | TGTGCCAGCAGCTTCAAAGGGACAGGGATCGTCCAACACACCATATATTTT | CASSFKGTGIVQHTIYF
TRBJ2-5 | . | . | TRBV29-1 | TGCAGCGTTGAAGGACGGGACTGGGGAGAGACCCAGTACTTC | CSVEGRDWGETQYF
TRBJ2-3 | many | TRBD2 | TRBV7-2 | TGTGCCAGCGGGATAGCGGGTCCCGATACGCAGTATTTT | CASGIAGPDTQYF
TRBJ2-4 | . | . | TRBV3-1 | TGTGCCAGCAGCCAAGATGGGGGGAGAGGGGCCAAAAACATTCAGTACTTC | CASSQDGGRGAKNIQYF
TRBJ1-2 | . | . | TRBV6-2/TRBV6-3 | TGTGCCAGCAGTTTAACGGGACCCTATGGCTACACCTTC | CASSLTGPYGYTF
TRBJ2-1 | . | . | TRBV3-1 | TGTGCCAGCAGCCAAGATGAGGGGACCTACGAGCAGTTCTTC | CASSQDEGTYEQFF
TRBJ2-3 | . | . | TRBV7-2 | TGTGCCAGCAGCTCGAACCCGGGGCCAGATACGCAGTATTTT | CASSSNPGPDTQYF
TRBJ2-1 | . | . | TRBV7-2 | TGTGCCAGCAGCTTACAGGGCCCTAATTACAATGAGCAGTTCTTC | CASSLQGPNYNEQFF
TRBJ1-6 | few | . | TRBV5-1 | TGCGCCAGCAGCTTGGATGGGAATTCACCCCTCCACTTT | CASSLDGNSPLHF
TRBJ1-6 | few | . | TRBV4-3 | TGCGCCAGCAGCCAAGAGTTGGGCTCCTATAATTCACCCCTCCACTTT | CASSQELGSYNSPLHF
TRBJ2-1 | few | . | TRBV7-3 | TGTGCCAGCAGCTCCCCCGAGACAGGTCTTTTGGGGTACAATGAGCAGTTCTTC | CASSSPETGLLGYNEQFF
TRBJ2-3 | few | TRBD2 | TRBV5-4 | TGTGCCAGCAGCGTGCAGGGACTAGCGCCCGATACGCAGTATTTT | CASSVQGLAPDTQYF
TRBJ2-3 | many | TRBD2 | TRBV4-3 | TGCGCCAGCAGCCAAACGACTAGCGGATCAGATACGCAGTATTTT | CASSQTTSGSDTQYF
TRBJ2-1 | . | . | TRBV20-1 | TGCAGTGCTTTGGAACCCTACAATGAGCAGTTCTTC | CSALEPYNEQFF
TRBJ2-7 | few | . | TRBV21-1 | TGTGCCAGCATGCATCCGACGAATGGCACCTACGAGCAGTACTTC | CASMHPTNGTYEQYF
TRBJ2-7 | few | TRBD2 | TRBV20-1 | TGCAGTGCCGGGACTAGCGGGGCAACCTACGAGCAGTACTTC | CSAGTSGATYEQYF
TRBJ1-1 | . | . | TRBV4-3 | TGCGCCAGCAGCCAACCTGGTCGACAGCCGAACACTGAAGCTTTCTTT | CASSQPGRQPNTEAFF
TRBJ1-2 | . | . | TRBV6-1 | TGTGCCAGCAGTGAAGCGGGACAATCTAACTATGGCTACACCTTC | CASSEAGQSNYGYTF
TRBJ1-4 | few | TRBD1 | TRBV7-9 | TGTGCCAGCAGCTTAGGACTACAAGGGGGCGGAGAAAAACTGTTTTTT | CASSLGLQGGGEKLFF